This T cell receptor (beta chain) was captured by sequencing in a study of blood T cells in healthy people across ages. Combining a sample-barcoded 5' primer with a J-beta primer mix, a second PCR ran for roughly 7 to 12 cycles. The template-switch adaptor, which had 12 random nucleotides, put a tag on each cDNA molecule. In TCRdb, the 5' RACE reads were re-called with MiXCR into one record per CDR3 protein. Of roughly 2 million distinct CDR3 sequences in the sample, 49% were seen once. General study findings and limits: No one knew whether donors had CMV, which possibly confounded expanded clonotype changes.

This CDR3 region has 15 residues. CDR1 and CDR2 (germline): MNHEY, SVGAGI. Trimming cost V 6 bases and J 1 base; bases outside gene matches: 4. This clonotype has just a few counts. The target antigen is unknown. Isolation per sample recovered at least 6 million PBMCs. Sequencing was performed on blood. The genes are TRBV6-5 and TRBJ2-3; 10 bases agree with TRBD1. This TCR derives from a woman aged 40 to 50 in good health. CDR3 sequence (DNA): TGTGCCAGCAGGCGACAGGGGGCGGGCACAGATACGCAGTATTTT. This gives the protein CASRRQGAGTDTQYF.